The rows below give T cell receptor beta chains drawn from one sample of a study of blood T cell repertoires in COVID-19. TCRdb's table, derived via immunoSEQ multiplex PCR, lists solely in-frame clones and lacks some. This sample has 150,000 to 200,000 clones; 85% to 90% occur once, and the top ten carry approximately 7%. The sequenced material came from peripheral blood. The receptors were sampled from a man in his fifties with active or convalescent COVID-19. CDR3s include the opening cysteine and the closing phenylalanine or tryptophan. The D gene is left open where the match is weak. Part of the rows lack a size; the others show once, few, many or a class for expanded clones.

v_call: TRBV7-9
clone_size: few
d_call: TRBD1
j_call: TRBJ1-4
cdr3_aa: CASSLETGIGEKLFF
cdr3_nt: TGTGCCAGCAGCTTAGAGACAGGGATTGGTGAAAAACTGTTTTTT

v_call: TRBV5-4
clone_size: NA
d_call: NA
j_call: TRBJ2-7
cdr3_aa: CASSREGYEQYF
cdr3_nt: TGTGCCAGCAGCCGCGAGGGCTACGAGCAGTACTTC

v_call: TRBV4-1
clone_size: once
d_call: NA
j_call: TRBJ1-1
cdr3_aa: CASSQDRGVGTGTGDF
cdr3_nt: NA

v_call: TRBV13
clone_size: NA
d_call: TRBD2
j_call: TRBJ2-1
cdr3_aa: CASSLEVRTSEDNEQFF
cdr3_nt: TGTGCCAGCAGCTTAGAAGTTCGGACTAGCGAAGACAATGAGCAGTTCTTC

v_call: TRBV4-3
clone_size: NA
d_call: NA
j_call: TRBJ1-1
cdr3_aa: CASSQELKRLGEAFF
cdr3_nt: TGCGCCAGCAGCCAAGAGCTGAAGAGACTAGGTGAAGCTTTCTTT

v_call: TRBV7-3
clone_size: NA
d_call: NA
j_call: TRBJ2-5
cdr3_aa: CASSLNGNGRETQYF
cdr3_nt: TGTGCCAGCAGCTTAAACGGGAATGGGCGAGAGACCCAGTACTTC

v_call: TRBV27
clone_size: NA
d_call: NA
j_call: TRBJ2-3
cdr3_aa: CASSFTRTDTDTQYF
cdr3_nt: TGTGCCAGCAGTTTCACTAGGACAGACACAGATACGCAGTATTTT

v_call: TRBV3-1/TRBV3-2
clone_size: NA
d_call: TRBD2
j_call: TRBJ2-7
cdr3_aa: CASSSRLAVSYEQYF
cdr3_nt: TGTGCCAGCAGCTCAAGACTAGCGGTTTCCTACGAGCAGTACTTC

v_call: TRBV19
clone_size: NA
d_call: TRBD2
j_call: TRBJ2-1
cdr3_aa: CASVRLAGGHEQFF
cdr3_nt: TGTGCCAGTGTCCGACTAGCGGGAGGGCATGAGCAGTTCTTC

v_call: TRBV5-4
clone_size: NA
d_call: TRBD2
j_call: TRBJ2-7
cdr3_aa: CASSPGLAGVPYEQYF
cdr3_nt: TGTGCCAGCAGCCCGGGCCTAGCGGGAGTCCCCTACGAGCAGTACTTC

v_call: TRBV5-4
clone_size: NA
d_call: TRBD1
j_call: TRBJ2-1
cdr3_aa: CASSSDRIYNEQFF
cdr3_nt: TGTGCCAGCAGCTCGGACAGGATCTACAATGAGCAGTTCTTC

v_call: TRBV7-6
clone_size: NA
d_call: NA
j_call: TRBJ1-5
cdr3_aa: CASNKIFSNQPQHF
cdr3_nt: TGTGCCAGCAACAAGATTTTTAGCAATCAGCCCCAGCATTTT

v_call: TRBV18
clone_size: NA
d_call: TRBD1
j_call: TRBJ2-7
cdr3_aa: CASMTGNLYEQYF
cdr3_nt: TGTGCCAGCATGACAGGGAACCTCTACGAGCAGTACTTC

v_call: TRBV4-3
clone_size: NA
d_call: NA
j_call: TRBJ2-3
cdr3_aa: CASSQALAQQDTQYF
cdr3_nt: TGCGCCAGCAGCCAAGCCCTAGCCCAACAAGATACGCAGTATTTT

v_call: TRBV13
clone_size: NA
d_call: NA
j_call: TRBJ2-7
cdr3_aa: CASSLVSVGNYEQYF
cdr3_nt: TGTGCCAGCAGCTTAGTCTCGGTCGGGAACTACGAGCAGTACTTC

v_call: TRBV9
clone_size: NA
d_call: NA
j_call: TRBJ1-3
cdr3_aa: CASSVEGGGRGNTIYF
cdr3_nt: TGTGCCAGCAGCGTAGAGGGAGGGGGTCGAGGAAACACCATATATTTT

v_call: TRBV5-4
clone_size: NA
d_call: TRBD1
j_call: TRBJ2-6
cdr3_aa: CASRTGTSGANVLTF
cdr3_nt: TGTGCCAGTAGGACAGGGACCTCTGGGGCCAACGTCCTGACTTTC

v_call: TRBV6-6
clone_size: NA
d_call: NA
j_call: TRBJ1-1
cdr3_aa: CASSPDSREAFF
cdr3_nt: TGTGCCAGCAGCCCAGACAGCCGTGAAGCTTTCTTT

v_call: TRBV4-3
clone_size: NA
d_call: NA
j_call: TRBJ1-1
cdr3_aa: CASSQNYGTEAFF
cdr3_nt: TGCGCCAGCAGCCAAAACTATGGGACTGAAGCTTTCTTT

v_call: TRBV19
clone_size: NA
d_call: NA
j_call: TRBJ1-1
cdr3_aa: CASTPGGVNTEAFF
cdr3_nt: TGTGCCAGTACTCCCGGGGGAGTAAACACTGAAGCTTTCTTT

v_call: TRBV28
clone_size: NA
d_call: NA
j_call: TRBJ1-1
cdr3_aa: CASQRVNTEAFF
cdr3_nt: TGTGCCAGCCAGCGGGTGAACACTGAAGCTTTCTTT

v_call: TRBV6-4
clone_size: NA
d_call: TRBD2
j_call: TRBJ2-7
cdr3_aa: CASAREMGSSYEQYF
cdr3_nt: TGTGCCAGCGCGCGGGAGATGGGGAGCTCCTACGAGCAGTACTTC

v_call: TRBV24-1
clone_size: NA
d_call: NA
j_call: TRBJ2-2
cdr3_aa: CATSYGGTGELFF
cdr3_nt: TGTGCCACCAGTTACGGCGGGACCGGGGAGCTGTTTTTT

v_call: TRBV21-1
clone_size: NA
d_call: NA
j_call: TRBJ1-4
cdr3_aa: CASSPQRTTNEKLFF
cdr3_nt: TGTGCCAGCAGCCCCCAGAGGACAACTAATGAAAAACTGTTTTTT

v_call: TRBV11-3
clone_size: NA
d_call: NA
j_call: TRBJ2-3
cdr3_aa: CASRQGSLTDTQYF
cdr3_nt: TGTGCCAGCAGGCAGGGCTCCCTCACAGATACGCAGTATTTT

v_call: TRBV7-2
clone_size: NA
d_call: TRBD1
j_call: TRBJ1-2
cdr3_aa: CASSADRVGVYGYTF
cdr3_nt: TGTGCCAGCAGCGCAGACAGGGTTGGCGTCTATGGCTACACCTTC